These 13 T cell receptor beta chains came from one sample sequenced in a study of immune evolution from preneoplasia to lung adenocarcinoma. Generated by immunoSEQ multiplex PCR, the TCRdb table keeps only in-frame clones and is missing some. The table lists 3,600 or so clones, 65% to 80% of them singletons, with 9% to 15% in the top ten. Input material: FFPE lung adenocarcinoma in situ tissue. These receptors were obtained from a person aged 55-85 years with lung adenocarcinoma.

The chain links TRBV19 to TRBJ2-7, with TRBD1 matching over 8 bases. The J segment lost 3 bases and the V segment lost 7 bases, leaving 11 bases of the junction unmatched. Germline V gene data show CDR1 as LNHDA and CDR2 as SQIVND (reference sequence). This CDR3 region has 15 residues. CDR3 nucleotide sequence: TGTGCCAGTACCCCGACAGGGGTTGGGGACTACGAGCAGTACTTC. It encodes CASTPTGVGDYEQYF.

This clone occurred once. V usage is TRBV7-6 and J usage is TRBJ2-2; D unresolved. The germline V gene has CDR1 SGHVS and CDR2 FNYEAQ. Trimming took 0 bases from V and 0 from J, leaving 11 bases between them. This CDR3 has 17 residues. Written as DNA, the CDR3 is TGTGCCAGCAGCTTAGCGCGGTTAACTTCGAACACCGGGGAGCTGTTTTTT. Translating it yields CASSLARLTSNTGELFF.

The CDR3 DNA reads as TGTGCCAGCAGCCCCCCAGAGTTTTCTAGCACAGATACGCAGTATTTT. Translating it yields CASSPPEFSSTDTQYF. V gene TRBV7-9 combines with J gene TRBJ2-3; D unclear. Trimming took 5 bases from V and 0 from J, leaving 15 bases between them. The CDR3 loop spans 16 amino acids. Germline CDR1 and CDR2: SEHNR and FQNEAQ (reference sequence).

The chain recombines TRBV19 with TRBJ2-3, with D possibly TRBD2 on 7 matching bases. This CDR3 comprises 17 residues. Trimming removed 4 bases at V and 3 bases at J, with 20 bases between. Germline V gene data show CDR1 as LNHDA and CDR2 as SQIVND (reference sequence). The CDR3 DNA follows: TGTGCCAGTAGTAGGGGGGGGGCCTTTTCGGGGACAGATACGCAGTATTTT. Protein: CASSRGGAFSGTDTQYF.

This chain links TRBV4-1 with TRBJ1-1; D remains unclear. Trimming shortened V by 5 bases and J by 0 bases, and 16 bases separated the two germline ends. The CDR3 has 16 amino acids. The germline V gene has CDR1 MGHRA and CDR2 YSYEKL. The chain's CDR3 is CASSTNNPGMNTEAFF. The CDR3 DNA is TGCGCCAGCAGCACAAATAATCCGGGGATGAACACTGAAGCTTTCTTT.

This clone was found a few times. CDR3 DNA: TGTGCCAGCAGCCCGGGCACCTTGGAGACCCAGTACTTC. Amino acid sequence: CASSPGTLETQYF. This chain links TRBV9 with TRBJ2-5; no clear D gene. Germline CDR1 is SGDLS and CDR2 is YYNGEE. V was clipped by 4 bases and J by 5 bases, with 12 bases between them. The CDR3 sequence is 13 residues long.

The gene calls are TRBV11-2 and TRBJ2-1, with 7 bases fitting TRBD2. The germline CDR1 and CDR2 sequences are SGHAT and FQNNGV. CDR3 length: 15 amino acids. V gave up 5 bases and J gave up 2 bases; unmatched junction bases: 6. The CDR3 coding sequence is TGTGCCAGCAGCCCTAGCGGAGGCCCCTACAATGAGCAGTTCTTC. This codes for CASSPSGGPYNEQFF.

The V gene is TRBV5-1, the J gene TRBJ1-2; 9 bases map to TRBD1. Germline CDR1 SGHRS, CDR2 YFSETQ. The CDR3 length is 14 residues. With V trimmed by 7 bases and J by 4 bases, 8 bases remained unmatched. This chain's CDR3 is CASGKDRGVYGYTF. CDR3 DNA sequence: TGCGCCAGCGGAAAAGACAGGGGGGTCTATGGCTACACCTTC.

The chain has TRBV9 and TRBJ2-1; unclear D gene. In germline, CDR1 is SGDLS, CDR2 YYNGEE. The CDR3 extends over 15 amino acids. The V end lost 4 bases, the J end lost 0 bases, and 11 bases lay between the germline ends. CDR3 in amino acids: CASSRAGGSYNEQFF. The CDR3 DNA reads TGTGCCAGCAGCCGGGCCGGTGGCTCCTACAATGAGCAGTTCTTC.

The genes are TRBV4-2 and TRBJ1-1, with D maybe TRBD1 (5 bases). The CDR3 runs 14 residues. CDR1 is LGHNA and CDR2 is YNFKEQ in the germline V gene. Deletions cut 1 base from V and 3 bases from J, with 9 bases between. Written as DNA, the CDR3 is TGTGCCAGCAGCCAAGGCAGGGTAGACACTGAAGCTTTCTTT. Protein product: CASSQGRVDTEAFF.

The chain uses TRBV6-6 and TRBJ1-2; TRBD1 agrees at 10 bases. Germline V gene sequence: CDR1 MNHNY, CDR2 SVGAGI (reference sequence). The CDR3 runs to 15 residues. V gave up 6 bases and J gave up 2 bases; unmatched junction bases: 6. In nucleotides, the CDR3 is TGTGCCAGCAGAGTGGGACAGGGGACCAACTATGGCTACACCTTC. Translating gives CASRVGQGTNYGYTF.

The chain links TRBV30 to TRBJ2-3, with a possible D match to TRBD1 (6 bases). Germline V gene sequence: CDR1 GTSNPN, CDR2 SVGIG (reference sequence). V was shortened by 7 bases and J by 3 bases, with 14 bases between the two germline ends. The CDR3 consists of 13 residues. CDR3 residues: CAYIQGDTDTQYF. The CDR3 nucleotides read TGTGCCTACATACAGGGTGATACAGATACGCAGTATTTT.

This chain connects TRBV5-1 to TRBJ2-2; 12 positions match TRBD2. The V gene end was trimmed by 4 bases and the J gene end by 0 bases; junction bases not matched to a gene: 7. The length of the CDR3 is 18 residues. In germline, CDR1 is SGHRS, CDR2 YFSETQ. The CDR3 protein is CASSPGLAGFTNTGELFF. The CDR3 bases are TGCGCCAGCAGCCCCGGACTAGCGGGGTTTACGAACACCGGGGAGCTGTTTTTT.